A selection of T cell receptor beta chains follows, all from one sample in a study of post-analysis software for immune sequencing data. TCRdb recomputed calls from the PCR reads with MiXCR, one row per CDR3 protein. The data contain a few hundred thousand distinct CDR3 sequences, approximately 33% of them singletons. Sequencing was performed on blood. Receptor source: a girl aged 10 to 17 with multiple sclerosis. Each CDR3 is given with its conserved first and last residue. Clone size is not always given. Where it is, it says once, few, many or a class for expanded clones.

j_call v_call clone_size cdr3_aa
TRBJ2-2 TRBV29-1 - CSVDSGTANTGELFF
TRBJ2-7 TRBV6-4 - CASSDRGQGRTEQYF
TRBJ2-7 TRBV29-1 - CSVTVLYEQYF
TRBJ1-2 TRBV12-3/TRBV12-4 - CASSFSGGGYGYTF
TRBJ2-1 TRBV29-1 - CSVDRRTLLAYNEQFF
TRBJ2-3 TRBV5-6 - CVSSGGPNTDTQYF
TRBJ2-3 TRBV4-1 - CASSHSGTSGDTQYF
TRBJ1-2 TRBV12-3/TRBV12-4 - CASSPGSGVGYTF
TRBJ2-7 TRBV11-2 few CASSLEARATYEQYF
TRBJ2-7 TRBV7-9 - CASSFPGTASYEQYF
TRBJ2-7 TRBV2 - CASSDLVGSYEQYF
TRBJ2-5 TRBV20-1 few CSARDLGTQYF
TRBJ2-6 TRBV12-3/TRBV12-4 few CASSPRTVSPSGANVLTF
TRBJ1-1 TRBV27 - CASSLFRGLNTEAFF
TRBJ1-1 TRBV6-1 - CASSERGPNTEAFF
TRBJ2-3 TRBV12-5 - CASGSTGLHGTDTQYF
TRBJ2-7 TRBV29-1 many CSVEVGGSLDEQYF
TRBJ1-1 TRBV4-2 - CASSQAKGEVYGNTEAFF
TRBJ1-5 TRBV20-1 - CSATEGGAGNQPQHF
TRBJ1-2 TRBV5-1 - CASSSGRTYGCTF
TRBJ2-1 TRBV24-1 - CATSDSTRGSGLAGLDEQFF
TRBJ2-2 TRBV6-6 - CASSYGVNTGELFF
TRBJ2-7 TRBV5-6 - CASSLANRDRSNEQYF
TRBJ1-2 TRBV10-3 - CATNTETTYGYTF
TRBJ2-3 TRBV27 many CASRLSTDTQYF
TRBJ2-2 TRBV12-3/TRBV12-4 - CASSLLQGNTGELFF
TRBJ1-1 TRBV6-5 few CASSWGHNTEAFF
TRBJ1-2 TRBV5-1 once CAGSLEGGAPRGYTF
TRBJ2-1 TRBV6-5 - CASSYLVAGGQDRYNEQFF
TRBJ2-7 TRBV9 - CASSVQSESYEQYF
TRBJ1-1 TRBV19 few CASSIWGARDTEAFF
TRBJ2-5 TRBV6-6 - CASSYSSGGAWGTQYF
TRBJ1-1 TRBV20-1 - CSAIVFMNTEAFF
TRBJ1-1 TRBV7-2 - CASSLQGADTEAFF
TRBJ1-4 TRBV6-5 few CASSSNRGREKLFF
TRBJ2-7 TRBV5-1 few CASSSQGGQGHYEQYF
TRBJ2-2 TRBV5-1 - CASSLVARGVTGELFF
TRBJ2-5 TRBV10-3 - CAIKGQGEETQYF
TRBJ2-2 TRBV3-1 - CASSQELGSSTGELFF
TRBJ2-1 TRBV4-1 - CASSQEPGSNEQFF
TRBJ2-5 TRBV20-1 - CSAFIDGEETQYF
TRBJ2-5 TRBV5-1 - CASSLGNRGETQYF
- TRBV7-2 - CASSPQKAETQYF
TRBJ1-2 TRBV29-1 - CSVADRGYGYTF
TRBJ1-5 TRBV6-6 many CASSPQGGNQPQHF
TRBJ2-7 TRBV27 few CASSFNSLYEQYF
TRBJ2-1 TRBV7-3 - CASSLGLATGNEQFF
TRBJ1-2 TRBV7-9 - CASSPPGQGTSNYGYTF
TRBJ1-5 TRBV3-1 - CASSLDRRNQPQHF
TRBJ2-7 TRBV5-1 many CASSLQGGGSYEQYF
TRBJ2-7 TRBV18 few CASSPSRGPYEQYF
TRBJ2-1 TRBV28 few CASSSGAPGQGAGNEQFF